This entry is about one TCR beta chain. The target antigen is unknown. V was pared by 1 base and J by 7 bases, with 15 bases of the junction left unmatched. The CDR3 length is 18 residues. Germline V lookup: CDR1 MGHRA, CDR2 YSYEKL. These data belong to a study of cytomegalovirus exposure and HLA in healthy donors. Vbeta (60) and Jbeta (13) primers were used in the PCR. Sequenced by immunoSEQ multiplex PCR; TCRdb stores in-frame clones only, minus some. The table includes about 130,000 clones, less than 80% detected once. Study findings and constraints: A link between a missense DCLRE1C variant and TCR beta V- and J-gene trimming emerged from a later analysis. Of the V segments, some could not be distinguished, including TRBV6-2 and TRBV6-3, and were excluded. In an earlier analysis, about 90% or about 30%: the productive usage of most TCR beta V segments.

This receptor was obtained from a man in his forties in good health and CMV-seropositive. This chain joins TRBV4-1 and TRBJ2-2; TRBD1 matches 7 bases. Input material: PBMCs. CDR3 bases: TGCGCCAGCAGCCAAGCTGTCGGGGACAGTTCTTTTGTCGGGGAGCTGTTTTTT. Its translation: CASSQAVGDSSFVGELFF.